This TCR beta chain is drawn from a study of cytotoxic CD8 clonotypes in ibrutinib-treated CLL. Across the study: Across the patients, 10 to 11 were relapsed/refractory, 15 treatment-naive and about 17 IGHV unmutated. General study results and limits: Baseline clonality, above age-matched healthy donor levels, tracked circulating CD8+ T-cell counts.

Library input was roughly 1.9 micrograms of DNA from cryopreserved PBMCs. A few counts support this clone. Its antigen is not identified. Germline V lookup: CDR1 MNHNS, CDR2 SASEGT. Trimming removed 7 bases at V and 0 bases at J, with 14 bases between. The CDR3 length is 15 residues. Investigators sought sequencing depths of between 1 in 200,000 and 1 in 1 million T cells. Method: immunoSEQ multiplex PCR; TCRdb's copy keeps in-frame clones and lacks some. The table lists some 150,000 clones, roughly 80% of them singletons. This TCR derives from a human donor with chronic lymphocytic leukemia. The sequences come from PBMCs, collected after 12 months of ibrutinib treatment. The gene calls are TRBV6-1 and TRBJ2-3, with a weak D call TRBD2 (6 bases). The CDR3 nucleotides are TGTGCCAGCATGAGAACCGGGACTAGCACAGATACGCAGTATTTT. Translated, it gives CASMRTGTSTDTQYF.